This TCR beta chain derives from a study of blood T cell repertoires in COVID-19. The germline V gene encodes CDR1 MNHEY and CDR2 SVGAGI. Trimming removed 8 bases from V and 5 bases from J, with 19 bases in between. The CDR3 consists of 15 residues. Original processing methods: Amplified reference gene primers provided the basis for estimating nucleated cell counts. The table came from immunoSEQ multiplex PCR; TCRdb's copy has only in-frame clones and leaves some out. V and J calls and clone size are copied from that table; D and trimming were computed from the DNA. The data show 100,000 to 120,000 clones, less than 75% seen once.

This rearrangement joins TRBV6-5 to TRBJ2-1; no clear D gene. The specimen sequenced was peripheral blood. The TCR originated in a woman between 55 and 75 years old with acute or convalescent COVID-19. The DNA of the CDR3 is TGTGCCAGCTTTCGCGCCTCGCTCGGAGACAATGAGCAGTTCTTC. Residues: CASFRASLGDNEQFF.